This T cell receptor beta chain was captured in a study of blood T cell repertoires in COVID-19. As for the study in general: Researchers got acute and convalescent COVID-19 samples from the United States, Italy and Spain.

Produced via immunoSEQ multiplex PCR; TCRdb's table is partial and in-frame only. The data hold some 80,000 clones, with 80% to 90% observed a single time. The receptor was isolated from a human donor in a cohort sampled during active COVID-19. The sequencing sample was made of peripheral blood.

In DNA, the CDR3 is TGTGCCAGCAGCTTGGACTTCGCAGTTAGCACAGATACGCAGTATTTT. Residues: CASSLDFAVSTDTQYF. This chain uses TRBV7-8 with TRBJ2-3, with D maybe TRBD2 (5 bases). V was cut by 3 bases and J by 0 bases, with 13 bases left in between. The CDR3 is 16 residues long. The germline gives CDR1 SGHVS, CDR2 FQNEAQ.